This T cell receptor (beta chain) was identified in a study of blood T cell repertoires in COVID-19. Source study methods: By means of reference gene primer amplification, nucleated cell counts were estimated. Profiling relied on immunoSEQ multiplex PCR, and the TCRdb table lists in-frame clones only, not all of them. V, J and clone size reflect that table, while D and trimming were determined from the DNA. The table has roughly 72,000 clones, approximately 80% seen once; the top ten hold roughly 18%. The receptor was isolated from a man in his sixties or seventies who had recovered from COVID-19. The sequenced material came from peripheral blood.

The CDR3 spells CASSLGQVDEKLFF. DNA for the CDR3: TGCGCCAGCAGCTTGGGGCAGGTAGATGAAAAACTGTTTTTT. The chain joins TRBV5-1 to TRBJ1-4; unclear D gene. The CDR3 covers 14 residues. The germline V gene encodes CDR1 SGHRS and CDR2 YFSETQ. V lost 0 bases and J 6 bases, leaving 9 bases between the germline ends. The variable domain in full, completed from reference TRBV5-1 and TRBJ1-4, reads KAGVTQTPRYLIKTRGQQVTLSCSPISGHRSVSWYQQTPGQGLQFLFEYFSETQRNKGNFPGRFSGRQFSNSRSEMNVSTLELGDSALYLCASSLGQVDEKLFFGSGTQLSVL.